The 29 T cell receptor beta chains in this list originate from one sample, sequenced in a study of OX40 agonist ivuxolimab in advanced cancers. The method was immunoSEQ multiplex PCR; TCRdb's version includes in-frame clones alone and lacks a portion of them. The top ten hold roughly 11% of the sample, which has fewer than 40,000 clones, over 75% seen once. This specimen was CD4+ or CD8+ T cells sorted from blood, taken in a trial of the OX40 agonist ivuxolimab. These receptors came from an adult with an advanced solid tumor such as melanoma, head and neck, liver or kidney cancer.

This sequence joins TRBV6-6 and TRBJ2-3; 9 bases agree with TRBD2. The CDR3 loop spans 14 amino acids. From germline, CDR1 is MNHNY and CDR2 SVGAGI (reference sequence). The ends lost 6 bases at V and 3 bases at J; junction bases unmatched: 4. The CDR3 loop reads CASSQAGGTDTQYF. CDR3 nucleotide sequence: TGTGCCAGCAGCCAAGCGGGGGGAACAGATACGCAGTATTTT.

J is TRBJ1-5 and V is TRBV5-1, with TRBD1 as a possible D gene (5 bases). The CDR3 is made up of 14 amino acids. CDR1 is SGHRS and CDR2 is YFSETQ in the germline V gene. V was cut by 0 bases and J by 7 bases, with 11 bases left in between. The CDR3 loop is CASSLDSGTQPQHF. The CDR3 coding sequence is TGCGCCAGCAGCTTGGATTCAGGGACCCAGCCCCAGCATTTT.

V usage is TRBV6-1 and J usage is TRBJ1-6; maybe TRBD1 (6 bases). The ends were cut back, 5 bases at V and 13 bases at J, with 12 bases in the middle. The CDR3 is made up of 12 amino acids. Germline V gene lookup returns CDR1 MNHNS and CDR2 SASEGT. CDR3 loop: CASSPQGTPLHF. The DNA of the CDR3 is TGTGCCAGCAGTCCACAGGGAACCCCCCTCCACTTT.

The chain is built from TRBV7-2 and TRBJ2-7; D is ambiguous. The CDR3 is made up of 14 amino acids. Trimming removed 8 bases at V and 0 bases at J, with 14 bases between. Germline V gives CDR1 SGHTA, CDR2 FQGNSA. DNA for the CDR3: TGTGCCAGCTCCCCGGTGCCCTACTCCTACGAGCAGTACTTC. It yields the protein CASSPVPYSYEQYF.

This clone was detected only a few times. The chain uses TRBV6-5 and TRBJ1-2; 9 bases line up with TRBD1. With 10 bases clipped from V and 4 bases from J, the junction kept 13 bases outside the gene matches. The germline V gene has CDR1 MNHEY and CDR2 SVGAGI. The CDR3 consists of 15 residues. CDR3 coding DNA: TGTGCCACTTGGACAGGGGAGACAACCAGCTATGGCTACACCTTC. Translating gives CATWTGETTSYGYTF.

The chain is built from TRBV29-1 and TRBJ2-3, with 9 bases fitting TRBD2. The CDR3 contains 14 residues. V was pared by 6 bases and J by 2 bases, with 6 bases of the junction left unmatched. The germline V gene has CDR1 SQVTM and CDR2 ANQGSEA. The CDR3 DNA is TGCAGCGTATCACTAGCGGGCCTCACAGATACGCAGTATTTT. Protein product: CSVSLAGLTDTQYF.

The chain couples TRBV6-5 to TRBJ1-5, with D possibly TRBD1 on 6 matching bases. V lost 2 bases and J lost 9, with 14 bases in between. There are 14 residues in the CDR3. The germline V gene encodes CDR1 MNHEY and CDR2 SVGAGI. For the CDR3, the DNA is TGTGCCAGCAGTTACGTGGGGGGCGGGGGGCCCCAGCATTTT. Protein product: CASSYVGGGGPQHF.

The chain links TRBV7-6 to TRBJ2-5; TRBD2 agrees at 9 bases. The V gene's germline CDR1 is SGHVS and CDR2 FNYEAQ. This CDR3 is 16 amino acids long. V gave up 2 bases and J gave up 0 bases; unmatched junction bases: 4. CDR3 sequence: CASSLRAGGYQETQYF. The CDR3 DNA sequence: TGTGCCAGCAGCTTAAGGGCGGGGGGGTACCAAGAGACCCAGTACTTC.

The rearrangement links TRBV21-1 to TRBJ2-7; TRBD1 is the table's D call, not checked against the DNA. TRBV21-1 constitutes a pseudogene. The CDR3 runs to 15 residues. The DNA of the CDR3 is TGTGCCAGCAGCTTCCGGGACAGGGGCGTTTACGAGCAGTACTTC. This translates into CASSFRDRGVYEQYF.

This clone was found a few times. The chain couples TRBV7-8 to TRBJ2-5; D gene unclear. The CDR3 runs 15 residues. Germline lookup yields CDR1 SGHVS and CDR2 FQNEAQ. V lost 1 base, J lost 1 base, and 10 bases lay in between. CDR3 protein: CASSLGIGIQETQYF. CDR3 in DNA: TGTGCCAGCAGCTTAGGGATCGGTATCCAAGAGACCCAGTACTTC. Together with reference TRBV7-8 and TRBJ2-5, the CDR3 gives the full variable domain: GAGVSQSPRYKVAKRGQDVALRCDPISGHVSLFWYQQALGQGPEFLTYFQNEAQLDKSGLPSDRFFAERPEGSVSTLKIQRTQQEDSAVYLCASSLGIGIQETQYFGPGTRLLVL.

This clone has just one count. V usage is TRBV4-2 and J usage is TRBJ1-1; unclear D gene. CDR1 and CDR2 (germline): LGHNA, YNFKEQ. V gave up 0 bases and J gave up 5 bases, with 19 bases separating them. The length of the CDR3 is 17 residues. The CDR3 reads CASSQDPAGKVETEAFF. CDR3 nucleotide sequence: TGTGCCAGCAGCCAAGATCCCGCGGGGAAGGTAGAAACTGAAGCTTTCTTT.

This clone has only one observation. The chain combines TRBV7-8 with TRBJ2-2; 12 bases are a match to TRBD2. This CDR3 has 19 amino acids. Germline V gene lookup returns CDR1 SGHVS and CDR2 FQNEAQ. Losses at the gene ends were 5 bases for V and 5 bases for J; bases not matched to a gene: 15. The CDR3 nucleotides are TGTGCCAGCAGCACCCCCGAAGGACTAGCGGGGCTTCATACCGGGGAGCTGTTTTTT. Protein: CASSTPEGLAGLHTGELFF.

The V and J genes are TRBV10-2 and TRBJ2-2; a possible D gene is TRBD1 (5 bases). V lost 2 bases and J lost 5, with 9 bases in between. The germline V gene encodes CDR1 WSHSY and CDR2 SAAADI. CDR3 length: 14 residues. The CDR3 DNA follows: TGCGCCAGCAGTGAGGCAGGGCCGACCGGGGAGCTGTTTTTT. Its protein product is CASSEAGPTGELFF.

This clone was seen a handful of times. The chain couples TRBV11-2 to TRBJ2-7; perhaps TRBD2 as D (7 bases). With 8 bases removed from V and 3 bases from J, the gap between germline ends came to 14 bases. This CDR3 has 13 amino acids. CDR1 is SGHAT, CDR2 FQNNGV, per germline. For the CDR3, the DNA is TGTGCCAGCCAGGGGCTAGCGGACTACGAGCAGTACTTC. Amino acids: CASQGLADYEQYF.

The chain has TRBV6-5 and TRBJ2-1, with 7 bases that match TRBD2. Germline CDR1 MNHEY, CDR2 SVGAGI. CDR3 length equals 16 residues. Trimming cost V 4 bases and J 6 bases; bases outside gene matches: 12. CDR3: CASSSWGGLGRNEQFF. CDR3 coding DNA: TGTGCCAGCAGTTCCTGGGGGGGGTTGGGTCGCAATGAGCAGTTCTTC.

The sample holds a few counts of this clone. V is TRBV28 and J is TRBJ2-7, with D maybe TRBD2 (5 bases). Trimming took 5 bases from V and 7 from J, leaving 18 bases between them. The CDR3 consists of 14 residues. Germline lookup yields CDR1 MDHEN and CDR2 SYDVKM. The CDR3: CASSPLEDFEEQYF. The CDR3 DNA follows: TGTGCCAGCAGTCCCCTCGAGGACTTCGAGGAGCAGTACTTC.

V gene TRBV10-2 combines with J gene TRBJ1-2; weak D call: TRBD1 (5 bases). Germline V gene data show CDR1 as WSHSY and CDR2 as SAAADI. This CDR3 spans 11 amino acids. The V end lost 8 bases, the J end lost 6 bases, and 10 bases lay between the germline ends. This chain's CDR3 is CASAGGDGYTF. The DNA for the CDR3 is TGCGCCAGCGCCGGGGGGGATGGCTACACCTTC.

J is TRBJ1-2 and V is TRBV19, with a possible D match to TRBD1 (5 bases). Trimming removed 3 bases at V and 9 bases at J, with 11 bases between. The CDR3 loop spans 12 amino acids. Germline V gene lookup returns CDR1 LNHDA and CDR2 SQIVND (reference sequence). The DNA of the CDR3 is TGTGCCAGTAGTATTAAGGGGCTGAGCTACACCTTC. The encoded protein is CASSIKGLSYTF.

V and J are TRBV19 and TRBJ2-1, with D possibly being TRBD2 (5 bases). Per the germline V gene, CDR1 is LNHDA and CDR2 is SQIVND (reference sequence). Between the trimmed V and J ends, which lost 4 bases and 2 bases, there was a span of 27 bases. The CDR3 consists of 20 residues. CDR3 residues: CASSTGLSGMVRLTYNEQFF. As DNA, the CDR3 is TGTGCCAGTAGTACCGGACTCAGTGGGATGGTTCGGCTTACCTACAATGAGCAGTTCTTC.

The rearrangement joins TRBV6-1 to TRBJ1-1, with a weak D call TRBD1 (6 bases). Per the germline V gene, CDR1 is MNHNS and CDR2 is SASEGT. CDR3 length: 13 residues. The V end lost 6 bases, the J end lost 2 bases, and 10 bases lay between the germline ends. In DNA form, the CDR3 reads TGTGCCAGCAGAACAGGGCCCAACACTGAAGCTTTCTTT. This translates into CASRTGPNTEAFF.

In nucleotides, the CDR3 is TGTGCCAGCAGCCGTACAGGGACTAGTCCCGGGAGCTACACCTTC. Translation gives CASSRTGTSPGSYTF. The chain couples TRBV7-8 to TRBJ1-2; the D gene is possibly TRBD1 (6 bases). Per germline, CDR1 SGHVS and CDR2 FQNEAQ. The CDR3 is 15 residues long. The germline V and J ends were trimmed by 5 bases and 9 bases, with 22 bases remaining between them.

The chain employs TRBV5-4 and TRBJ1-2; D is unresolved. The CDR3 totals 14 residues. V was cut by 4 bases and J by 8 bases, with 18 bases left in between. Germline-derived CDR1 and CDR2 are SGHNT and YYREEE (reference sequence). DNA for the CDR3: TGTGCCAGCAGCCCCCTTTCCCAGTCGGGCGGCTACACCTTC. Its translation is CASSPLSQSGGYTF.

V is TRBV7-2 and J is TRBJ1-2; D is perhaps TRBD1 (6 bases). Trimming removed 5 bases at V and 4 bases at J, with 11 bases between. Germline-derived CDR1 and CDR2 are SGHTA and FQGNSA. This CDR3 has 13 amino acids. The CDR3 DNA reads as TGTGCCAGCAGCCCAGGGGTGATCTATGGCTACACCTTC. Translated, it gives CASSPGVIYGYTF. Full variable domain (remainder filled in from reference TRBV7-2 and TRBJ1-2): GAGVSQSPSNKVTEKGKDVELRCDPISGHTALYWYRQSLGQGLEFLIYFQGNSAPDKSGLPSDRFSAERTGGSVSTLTIQRTQQEDSAVYLCASSPGVIYGYTFGSGTRLTVV.

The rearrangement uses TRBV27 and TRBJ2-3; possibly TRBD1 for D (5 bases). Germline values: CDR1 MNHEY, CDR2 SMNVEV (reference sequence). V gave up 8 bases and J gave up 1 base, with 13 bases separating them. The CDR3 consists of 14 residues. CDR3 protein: CASSFKGGTDTQYF. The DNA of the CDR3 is TGTGCCAGCTCGTTTAAAGGGGGCACAGATACGCAGTATTTT.

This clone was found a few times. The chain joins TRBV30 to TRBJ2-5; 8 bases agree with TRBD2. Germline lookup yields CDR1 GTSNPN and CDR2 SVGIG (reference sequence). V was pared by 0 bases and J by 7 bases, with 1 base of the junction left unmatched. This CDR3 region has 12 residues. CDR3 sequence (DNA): TGTGCCTGGAGTGTAACTAGCGGGACCCAGTACTTC. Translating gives CAWSVTSGTQYF.

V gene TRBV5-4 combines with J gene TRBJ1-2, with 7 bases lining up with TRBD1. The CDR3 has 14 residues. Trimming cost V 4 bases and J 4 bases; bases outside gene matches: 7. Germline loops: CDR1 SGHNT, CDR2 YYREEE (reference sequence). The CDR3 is CASSRQGGSYGYTF. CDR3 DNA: TGTGCCAGCAGCCGACAGGGCGGGAGCTATGGCTACACCTTC.

This chain's CDR3 is CASSVGDSLSKSTIYF. The CDR3, as DNA: TGTGCCAGCAGCGTAGGGGACTCCCTATCCAAGAGCACCATATATTTT. The J gene is TRBJ1-3, the V gene TRBV9; perhaps TRBD1 as D (5 bases). This CDR3 has 16 residues. Deletions cut 0 bases from V and 9 bases from J, with 19 bases between. Germline loops: CDR1 SGDLS, CDR2 YYNGEE.

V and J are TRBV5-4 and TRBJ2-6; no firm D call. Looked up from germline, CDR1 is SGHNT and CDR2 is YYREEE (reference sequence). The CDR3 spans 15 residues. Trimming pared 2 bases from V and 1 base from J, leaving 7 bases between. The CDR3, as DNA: TGTGCCAGCAGCTTCCAGAAGTCTGGGGCCAACGTCCTGACTTTC. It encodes CASSFQKSGANVLTF.

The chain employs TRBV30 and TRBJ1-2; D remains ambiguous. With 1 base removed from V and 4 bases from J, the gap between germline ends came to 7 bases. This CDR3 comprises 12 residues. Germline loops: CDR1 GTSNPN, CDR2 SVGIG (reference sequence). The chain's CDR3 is CAWSDTLYGYTF. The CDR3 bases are TGTGCCTGGAGTGATACCCTCTATGGCTACACCTTC.